This T cell receptor (beta chain) was identified during a study of T cells in Graves' hyperthyroidism and ophthalmopathy. On the study more broadly: Peripheral blood was taken when the disease was first diagnosed, before any treatment began. Study-wide findings and caveats: The model's output predicted ophthalmopathy at a median of roughly 6 months prior to onset.

Amplified TCR beta CDR3 regions derived from RNA transcripts. The HTBI primer set was used in a first-round RT-PCR of the TCR CDR3. TCRdb re-analysed the multiplex PCR reads in MiXCR, keeping a single row per CDR3 protein. In the table there are under 650,000 distinct CDR3 sequences, about 16% of which are singletons. Absent ophthalmopathy progression within 18 months defined stable Graves' hyperthyroidism. Pregnant or lactating patients were excluded, as were those with uncontrolled infection or other autoimmune disease. The junction had 11 bases not matched to a gene; V was cut back by 0 bases and J by 2 bases. The germline gives CDR1 GTSNPN, CDR2 SVGIG (reference sequence). CDR3 length: 17 residues. This clonotype was detected a few times. Antigen unknown.

Sequencing used blood. The receptor was isolated from a woman between 25 and 40 years old with Graves' hyperthyroidism. The chain employs TRBV30 and TRBJ1-2; 8 nucleotides line up with TRBD1. The CDR3 coding sequence is TGTGCCTGGAGTGTACCCGTACCGGGACAGGAAAACTATGGCTACACCTTC. Translation: CAWSVPVPGQENYGYTF. Together with reference TRBV30 and TRBJ1-2, the CDR3 gives the full variable domain: SQTIHQWPATLVQPVGSPLSLECTVEGTSNPNLYWYRQAAGRGLQLLFYSVGIGQISSEVPQNLSASRPQDRQFILSSKKLLLSDSGFYLCAWSVPVPGQENYGYTFGSGTRLTVV.